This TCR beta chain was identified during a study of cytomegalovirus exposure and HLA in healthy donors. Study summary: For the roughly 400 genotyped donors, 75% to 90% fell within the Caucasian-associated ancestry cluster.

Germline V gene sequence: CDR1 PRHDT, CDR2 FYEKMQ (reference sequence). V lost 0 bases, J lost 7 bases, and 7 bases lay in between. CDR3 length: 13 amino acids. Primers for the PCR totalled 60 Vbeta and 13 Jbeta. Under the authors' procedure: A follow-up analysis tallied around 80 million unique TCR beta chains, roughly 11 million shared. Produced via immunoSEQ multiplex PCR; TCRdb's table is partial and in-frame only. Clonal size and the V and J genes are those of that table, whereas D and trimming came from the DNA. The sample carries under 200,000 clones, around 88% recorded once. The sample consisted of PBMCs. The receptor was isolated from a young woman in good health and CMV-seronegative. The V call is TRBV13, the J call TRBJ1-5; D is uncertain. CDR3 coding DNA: TGTGCCAGCAGCTTAGGCCGAGTCCAGCCCCAGCATTTT. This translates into CASSLGRVQPQHF. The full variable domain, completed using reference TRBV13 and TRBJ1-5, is AAGVIQSPRHLIKEKRETATLKCYPIPRHDTVYWYQQGPGQDPQFLISFYEKMQSDKGSIPDRFSAQQFSDYHSELNMSSLELGDSALYFCASSLGRVQPQHFGDGTRLSIL.